These 12 T cell receptor beta chains were all obtained from the same sample, sequenced in a study of cytomegalovirus exposure and HLA in healthy donors. PCR amplification relied on 60 Vbeta primers (plus 13 Jbeta primers). The repertoire was sequenced with immunoSEQ multiplex PCR; TCRdb's copy has only in-frame clones and lacks some. The sample carries fewer than 200,000 clones, about 88% recorded once. The specimen sequenced was PBMCs. Receptor source: a girl less than two years old in good health and CMV-seronegative.

V and J are TRBV7-6 and TRBJ1-5; 7 nucleotides line up with TRBD1. J lost 5 bases, V lost 1 base, and 8 bases had no gene match. Germline-derived CDR1 and CDR2 are SGHVS and FNYEAQ. This CDR3 comprises 16 residues. CDR3 residues: CASSLEGRGLDQPQHF. The CDR3 coding sequence is TGTGCCAGCAGCTTAGAGGGCAGGGGGTTGGATCAGCCCCAGCATTTT.

The rearrangement uses TRBV5-6 and TRBJ2-3; D remains ambiguous. V was shortened by 1 base and J by 4 bases, with 16 bases between the two germline ends. The CDR3 totals 16 residues. The germline CDR1 and CDR2 sequences are SGHDT and YYEEEE. The CDR3 nucleotides are TGTGCCAGCAGCTTGTACGGTCAGGAATACGCAGATACGCAGTATTTT. Its protein is CASSLYGQEYADTQYF.

V is TRBV7-8 and J is TRBJ2-1; 14 bases map to TRBD2. CDR1 is SGHVS, CDR2 FQNEAQ, per germline. The junction had 8 bases not matched to a gene; V was cut back by 1 base and J by 0 bases. The CDR3 consists of 20 residues. The CDR3 loop reads CASSLGPGLAGEPSYNEQFF. The CDR3 nucleotides are TGTGCCAGCAGCTTAGGACCGGGACTAGCGGGGGAACCCTCCTACAATGAGCAGTTCTTC.

This sequence joins TRBV15 and TRBJ1-1; D ambiguous. Germline loops: CDR1 LNHNV, CDR2 YYDKDF (reference sequence). The ends were cut back, 4 bases at V and 0 bases at J, with 9 bases in the middle. This CDR3 is built from 14 residues. CDR3 residues: CATSTQRMNTEAFF. Written as DNA, the CDR3 is TGTGCCACCAGCACACAGAGAATGAACACTGAAGCTTTCTTT.

The CDR3 reads CASSERDRADTQYF. The CDR3 DNA reads as TGTGCCAGCAGTGAAAGAGACAGAGCAGATACGCAGTATTTT. The chain combines TRBV27 with TRBJ2-3; weak D call: TRBD1 (5 bases). V lost 5 bases to trimming and J lost 4 bases, with 13 bases between them. Germline V gene data show CDR1 as MNHEY and CDR2 as SMNVEV (reference sequence). The CDR3 is made up of 14 amino acids.

The J gene is TRBJ2-5, the V gene TRBV5-6; D gene ambiguous. CDR1 and CDR2 from the germline V gene are SGHDT and YYEEEE. The CDR3 consists of 12 residues. V dropped 4 bases and J dropped 2 bases, with 6 bases sitting between them. This CDR3 is CASSPFQETQYF. CDR3 nucleotides: TGTGCCAGCAGCCCGTTTCAAGAGACCCAGTACTTC.

The gene calls are TRBV2 and TRBJ2-7; no definite D call. The CDR3 is made up of 13 amino acids. Germline V gives CDR1 SNHLY, CDR2 FYNNEI. The V end was cut by 7 bases, the J end by 0 bases, with 10 bases between. The CDR3 nucleotides are TGTGCCAGCACCCCAAGCCCCTCCTACGAGCAGTACTTC. Translating gives CASTPSPSYEQYF.

V is TRBV30 and J is TRBJ1-1, with D unresolved. The CDR3 contains 13 residues. Germline V CDR1 and CDR2: GTSNPN, SVGIG (reference sequence). The germline V and J ends were trimmed by 0 bases and 1 base, with 6 bases remaining between them. CDR3 protein: CAWSVGRNTEAFF. Written as DNA, the CDR3 is TGTGCCTGGAGTGTAGGGAGGAACACTGAAGCTTTCTTT.

V usage is TRBV19 and J usage is TRBJ2-1; TRBD2 matches 7 bases. V lost 0 bases to trimming and J lost 5 bases; unmatched junction nucleotides: 13. The length of the CDR3 is 18 residues. Germline CDR1 LNHDA, CDR2 SQIVND (reference sequence). The chain's CDR3 is CASSIEQAGLREDNEQFF. CDR3 bases: TGTGCCAGTAGTATAGAACAGGCCGGACTTCGGGAGGACAATGAGCAGTTCTTC. The full variable domain, in which reference TRBV19 and TRBJ2-1 provide the parts outside the CDR3, is DGGITQSPKYLFRKEGQNVTLSCEQNLNHDAMYWYRQDPGQGLRLIYYSQIVNDFQKGDIAEGYSVSREKKESFPLTVTSAQKNPTAFYLCASSIEQAGLREDNEQFFGPGTRLTVL.

This clone has more than one count but fewer than ten. The chain recombines TRBV10-3 with TRBJ2-3, with a weak D call TRBD1 (5 bases). The CDR3 length is 15 residues. The germline V gene has CDR1 ENHRY and CDR2 SYGVKD. Trimming removed 0 bases at V and 4 bases at J, with 11 bases between. The CDR3 is CAISESNRFADTQYF. CDR3 nucleotide sequence: TGTGCCATCAGTGAGTCGAACAGGTTTGCAGATACGCAGTATTTT.

The chain links TRBV18 to TRBJ2-6; TRBD1 matches at 9 bases. The V and J ends lost 2 bases and 0 bases, in that order; junction bases with no gene match: 11. In germline, CDR1 is KGHSH, CDR2 LQKENI. There are 20 residues in the CDR3. The CDR3 DNA follows: TGTGCCAGCTCACCAATGGCGGGACAGGGTTTAGGCTCTGGGGCCAACGTCCTGACTTTC. Its protein is CASSPMAGQGLGSGANVLTF. Combining the CDR3 with reference TRBV18 and TRBJ2-6 gives the whole variable domain NAGVMQNPRHLVRRRGQEARLRCSPMKGHSHVYWYRQLPEEGLKFMVYLQKENIIDESGMPKERFSAEFPKEGPSILRIQQVVRGDSAAYFCASSPMAGQGLGSGANVLTFGAGSRLTVL.

The V and J genes are TRBV10-2 and TRBJ1-6; no clear D. Germline CDR1 WSHSY, CDR2 SAAADI. The germline V and J ends were trimmed by 4 bases and 5 bases, with 9 bases remaining between them. The CDR3 runs to 14 residues. In nucleotides, the CDR3 is TGCGCCAGCAGTGGCGGCAAGAATAATTCACCCCTCCACTTT. Translating it yields CASSGGKNNSPLHF.